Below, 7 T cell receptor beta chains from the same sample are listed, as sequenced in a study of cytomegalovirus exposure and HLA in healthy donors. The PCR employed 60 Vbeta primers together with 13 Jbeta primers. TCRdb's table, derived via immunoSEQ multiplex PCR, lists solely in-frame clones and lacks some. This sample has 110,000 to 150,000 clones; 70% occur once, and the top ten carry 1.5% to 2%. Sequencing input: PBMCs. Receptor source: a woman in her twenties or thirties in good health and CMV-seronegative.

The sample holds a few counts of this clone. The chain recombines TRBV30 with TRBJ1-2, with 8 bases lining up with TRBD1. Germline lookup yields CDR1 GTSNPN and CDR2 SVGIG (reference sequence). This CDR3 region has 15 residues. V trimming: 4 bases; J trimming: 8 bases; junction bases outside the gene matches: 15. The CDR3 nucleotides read TGTGCCTGGACCGCCCCCGGACAGGGCCTCAGGGGCTACACCTTC. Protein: CAWTAPGQGLRGYTF.

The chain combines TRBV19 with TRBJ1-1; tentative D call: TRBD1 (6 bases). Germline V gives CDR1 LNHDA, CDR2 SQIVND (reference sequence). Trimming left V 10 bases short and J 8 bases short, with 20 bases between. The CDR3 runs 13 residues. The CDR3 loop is CAIYRKTGCEAFF. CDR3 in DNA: TGTGCCATATATCGCAAGACAGGTTGCGAAGCTTTCTTT.

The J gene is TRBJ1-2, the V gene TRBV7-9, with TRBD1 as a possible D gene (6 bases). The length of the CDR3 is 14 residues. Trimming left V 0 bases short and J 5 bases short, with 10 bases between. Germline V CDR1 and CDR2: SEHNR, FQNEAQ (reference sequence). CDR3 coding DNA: TGTGCCAGCAGCTTAGCGAGAGGGGGATATGGCTACACCTTC. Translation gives CASSLARGGYGYTF.

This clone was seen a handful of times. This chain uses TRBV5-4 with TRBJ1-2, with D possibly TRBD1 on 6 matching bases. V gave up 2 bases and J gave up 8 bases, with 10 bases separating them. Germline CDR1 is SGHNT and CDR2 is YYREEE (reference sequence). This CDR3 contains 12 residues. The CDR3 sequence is CASSFAGAGYTF. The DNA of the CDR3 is TGTGCCAGCAGCTTTGCAGGGGCCGGCTACACCTTC. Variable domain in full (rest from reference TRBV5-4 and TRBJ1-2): ETGVTQSPTHLIKTRGQQVTLRCSSQSGHNTVSWYQQALGQGPQFIFQYYREEENGRGNFPPRFSGLQFPNYSSELNVNALELDDSALYLCASSFAGAGYTFGSGTRLTVV.

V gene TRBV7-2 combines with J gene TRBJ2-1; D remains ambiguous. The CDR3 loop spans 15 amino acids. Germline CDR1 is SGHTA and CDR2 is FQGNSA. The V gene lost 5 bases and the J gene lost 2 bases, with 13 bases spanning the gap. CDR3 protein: CASSPARSTYNEQFF. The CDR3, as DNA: TGTGCCAGCAGCCCCGCGAGGAGTACCTACAATGAGCAGTTCTTC.

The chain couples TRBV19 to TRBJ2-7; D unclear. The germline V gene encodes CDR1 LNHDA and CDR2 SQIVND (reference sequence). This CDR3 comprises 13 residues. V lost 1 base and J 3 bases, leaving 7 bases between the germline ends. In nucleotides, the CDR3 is TGTGCCAGTAGTATAGGGAGTTTCTACGAGCAGTACTTC. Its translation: CASSIGSFYEQYF.

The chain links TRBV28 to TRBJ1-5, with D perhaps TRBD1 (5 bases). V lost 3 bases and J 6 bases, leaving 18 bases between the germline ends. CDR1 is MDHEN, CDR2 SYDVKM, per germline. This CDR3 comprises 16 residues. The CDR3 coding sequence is TGTGCCAGCAGTTTGGGAGGCGGGGGGAAGAGTCAGCCCCAGCATTTT. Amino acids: CASSLGGGGKSQPQHF.